The clone carrying this T cell receptor (beta chain) was detected only a few times. The antigen remains unidentified. This sample is drawn from a study of beta chain features in type 1 diabetes. Overall study findings and caveats: When Type 1 diabetes patients were examined, their TCRB CDR3s proved moderately but significantly shorter in all four CD4+ subsets.

This CDR3 region has 13 residues. The V gene's germline CDR1 is MNHEY and CDR2 SMNVEV (reference sequence). Trimming took 4 bases from V and 7 from J, leaving 13 bases between them. Reverse transcribing all isolated RNA meant expressed TCRB transcripts were sequenced. TCRdb's table, derived via immunoSEQ multiplex PCR, lists solely in-frame clones and lacks some. The sample carries roughly 330,000 clones, about 13% recorded once. The receptor's source is a woman under 30 with type 1 diabetes. Sequenced material: naive CD4+ T cells from blood. The rearrangement joins TRBV27 to TRBJ1-2; D possibly corresponds to TRBD1 (6 bases). The CDR3 reads CASSSDLQGGYTF. CDR3 coding DNA: TGTGCCAGCAGTTCAGACCTACAGGGTGGCTACACCTTC.